This record covers a single T cell receptor (beta chain). What it recognizes is unknown. Only in-frame clones appear in the TCRdb table, and some are missing; sequencing was by immunoSEQ multiplex PCR. The table lists about 120,000 clones, around 87% of them singletons. This entry is derived from a study of T cell responses to AZD1222 COVID-19 vaccine. Overall study findings and caveats: Variant regions that are unmutated are reportedly the target of nearly half of spike-specific TCRs.

The clonotype was recovered from an adult in good health. Here the sequenced sample was peripheral blood, taken on day 0 of AZD1222 vaccination.

This chain's CDR3 is CASSVGQAGVEAFF. The CDR3 coding sequence is TGCGCCAGCAGCGTAGGACAGGCCGGGGTTGAAGCTTTCTTT. The chain recombines TRBV5-1 with TRBJ1-1; 7 bases match TRBD1. Germline V lookup: CDR1 SGHRS, CDR2 YFSETQ. V gave up 4 bases and J gave up 7 bases; unmatched junction bases: 10. The CDR3 length is 14 residues.